These 29 T cell receptor beta chains were all obtained from the same sample, sequenced in a study of T cells in women clearing cervical HPV infection. Generated by immunoSEQ multiplex PCR, the TCRdb table keeps only in-frame clones and is missing some. Its listing shows fewer than 30,000 clones. The sample taken for sequencing was blood buffy coat. The receptors were sampled from a woman between 18 and 70 years old with a cervical HPV16 infection that either progressed to CIN3+ or cleared (not recorded which).

Note on this clone: The sequenced fragment ends 3 residues before the CDR3 boundary, so the rest is inferred from the germline J gene. V is TRBV20-1 and J is TRBJ2-5, with 8 bases lining up with TRBD1. The V segment lost 0 bases and the J segment 5 bases; nucleotides outside the gene matches: 14. Germline V gene data show CDR1 as DFQATT and CDR2 as SNEGSKA (reference sequence). The CDR3 spans 17 residues. CDR3 in amino acids: CSARDRHFQGARETQYF. Incomplete CDR3 DNA: TGCAGTGCTAGAGATCGGCATTTCCAGGGGGCGAGGGAGACC.

On this clone: The read ends 3 residues early relative to the CDR3; the germline J gene fills the gap. The genes are TRBV7-9 and TRBJ1-2, with a possible D match to TRBD1 (6 bases). The V end was cut by 2 bases, the J end by 3 bases, with 13 bases between. In germline, CDR1 is SEHNR, CDR2 FQNEAQ (reference sequence). This CDR3 region has 15 residues. The CDR3 bases that were read are TGTGCCAGCAGCTTACAGGGGAGGGGCGACTATGGC. Translation gives CASSLQGRGDYG. In full, the CDR3 is CASSLQGRGDYGYTF.

For this clone: The read terminates 3 residues before the CDR3 end, so the remaining end is supplied by the germline J gene. V gene TRBV7-7 combines with J gene TRBJ2-7; 8 bases map to TRBD2. Germline V gives CDR1 SSHAT, CDR2 FNYEAQ (reference sequence). V dropped 5 bases and J dropped 6; count of bases not matched to a gene: 12. This CDR3 contains 15 residues. The CDR3 bases that were read are TGTGCCAGCAGCCCGATGGGACTAGAATCAACCGAG. This sequence encodes CASSPMGLESTE. The CDR3 in full is CASSPMGLESTEQYF.

Comments on this clone: The sequence runs out 3 residues before the end of the CDR3; the remainder is reconstructed from the germline J gene. V is TRBV2 and J is TRBJ2-1, with 8 bases aligning to TRBD1. J gave up 7 bases and V 0 bases, and 11 bases lay outside the gene matches. The CDR3 length is 17 residues. The V gene's germline CDR1 is SNHLY and CDR2 FYNNEI. Incomplete CDR3 DNA: TGTGCCAGCAGTGAAGCGCTGACAGGGGATCGACTGAATGAG. Translation: CASSEALTGDRLNE. The complete CDR3 reads CASSEALTGDRLNEQFF.

Note on this clone: With the read ending 3 residues before the CDR3 end, the germline J gene is used to fill in that end. This chain uses TRBV20-1 with TRBJ2-3; the D gene is possibly TRBD2 (6 bases). Between the trimmed V and J ends, which lost 1 base and 2 bases, there was a span of 10 bases. The CDR3 is 14 residues long. Looked up from germline, CDR1 is DFQATT and CDR2 is SNEGSKA (reference sequence). CDR3 sequence: CSARVAETTDTQYF. CDR3 DNA (partial): TGCAGTGCTAGAGTAGCGGAGACCACAGATACG.

Remarks on this clone: The read ends 3 residues before the CDR3 terminus; that terminus is restored from the germline J gene. The genes are TRBV23-1 and TRBJ2-4; TRBD1 aligns across 8 bases. TRBV23-1 is an ORF for which the function is uncertain. This CDR3 has 15 amino acids. The trim removed 4 bases at V and 6 bases at J, leaving 8 bases unmatched. CDR3 in amino acids: CASSPRAGGGNIQYF. The CDR3 DNA, read in part, is TGCGCCAGCAGTCCCCGGGCAGGGGGCGGAAACATT.

Regarding this clone: The read finishes 3 residues shy of the CDR3 end, and the germline J gene is used to complete it. The J gene is TRBJ2-5, the V gene TRBV12-5; no reliable D call. The germline V and J ends were trimmed by 6 bases and 5 bases, with 10 bases remaining between them. Germline lookup yields CDR1 LGHNT and CDR2 FRNRAP. The CDR3 is 12 amino acids. Incomplete CDR3 DNA: TGTGCTAGTGGCCCCATCGCGGAGACC. Translation gives CASGPIAET. The complete CDR3 sequence is CASGPIAETQYF. Together with reference TRBV12-5 and TRBJ2-5, the CDR3 gives the full variable domain: DARVTQTPRHKVTEMGQEVTMRCQPILGHNTVFWYRQTMMQGLELLAYFRNRAPLDDSGMPKDRFSAEMPDATLATLKIQPSEPRDSAVYFCASGPIAETQYFGPGTRLLVL.

As concerns this clone: The missing CDR3 end, 3 residues past where the read stops, is filled in from the germline J gene. The chain uses TRBV7-9 and TRBJ2-3; 11 bases match TRBD2. Germline V gives CDR1 SEHNR, CDR2 FQNEAQ (reference sequence). V shed 5 bases and J 3 bases; nucleotides not matched to a gene: 4. The CDR3 consists of 15 residues. This chain's CDR3 is CASSDTSGSTDTQYF. Incomplete CDR3 DNA: TGTGCCAGCAGCGATACTAGCGGGAGTACAGATACG.

As regards this clone: The read stops 3 residues short of the end of the CDR3; the missing end is completed from the germline J gene. The rearrangement joins TRBV2 to TRBJ2-3; 11 nucleotides agree with TRBD1. Germline lookup yields CDR1 SNHLY and CDR2 FYNNEI. The CDR3 has 16 amino acids. This CDR3 is CASSKTGTGGRETQYF. The CDR3 bases that were read are TGTGCCAGCAGTAAGACCGGGACAGGGGGTCGAGAGACG.

For this clone: The CDR3 is cut off 3 residues early in the read; its end comes from the germline J gene. The chain employs TRBV18 and TRBJ2-7; 7 bases are shared with TRBD2. In germline, CDR1 is KGHSH, CDR2 LQKENI. J was trimmed by 5 bases and V by 2 bases; bases with no gene match: 3. The CDR3 loop spans 13 amino acids. CDR3 region: CASSPVSGNEQYF. CDR3 DNA, as far as it was read: TGTGCCAGCTCACCAGTAAGCGGGAACGAG. The whole variable domain, remainder taken from reference TRBV18 and TRBJ2-7, is NAGVMQNPRHLVRRRGQEARLRCSPMKGHSHVYWYRQLPEEGLKFMVYLQKENIIDESGMPKERFSAEFPKEGPSILRIQQVVRGDSAAYFCASSPVSGNEQYFGPGTRLTVT.

Regarding this clone: The sequence runs out 3 residues before the end of the CDR3; the remainder is reconstructed from the germline J gene. The V gene is TRBV20-1, the J gene TRBJ1-2; D is perhaps TRBD1 (6 bases). CDR3 size: 13 residues. Germline values: CDR1 DFQATT, CDR2 SNEGSKA (reference sequence). V gave up 1 base and J gave up 3 bases, with 9 bases separating them. The CDR3 sequence: CSARVNRDYGYTF. The CDR3 bases that were read are TGCAGTGCTAGAGTGAACAGGGACTATGGC.

With regard to this clone: The read ends 3 residues early relative to the CDR3; the germline J gene fills the gap. The chain employs TRBV18 and TRBJ1-2, with a tentative D call TRBD1 (5 bases). V was clipped by 6 bases and J by 0 bases, with 17 bases between them. Germline CDR1 KGHSH, CDR2 LQKENI. This CDR3 is built from 16 residues. CDR3 bases read: TGTGCCAGCTCTCCGGACGGACACCCTGCTAACTATGGC. Encoded protein: CASSPDGHPANYG. The whole CDR3 region reads CASSPDGHPANYGYTF. Using reference TRBV18 and TRBJ1-2 for the parts outside the CDR3, the full variable domain is NAGVMQNPRHLVRRRGQEARLRCSPMKGHSHVYWYRQLPEEGLKFMVYLQKENIIDESGMPKERFSAEFPKEGPSILRIQQVVRGDSAAYFCASSPDGHPANYGYTFGSGTRLTVV.

The part of the CDR3 DNA that was read is TGTGCCAGCTCACCTACGACAAGGATCCGGACC. Its protein is CASSPTTRIRT. The full CDR3 protein reads CASSPTTRIRTQYF. The chain recombines TRBV18 with TRBJ2-5; D is ambiguous. From the germline J gene comes the end of the CDR3, since the read stops 3 residues before it. The length of the CDR3 is 14 residues. Germline-derived CDR1 and CDR2 are KGHSH and LQKENI. With 3 bases removed from V and 7 bases from J, the gap between germline ends came to 15 bases.

In the case of this clone: The read stops 3 residues short of the end of the CDR3; the missing end is completed from the germline J gene. The chain links TRBV30 to TRBJ2-2, with 12 positions matching TRBD1. V lost 4 bases, J lost 7 bases, and 7 bases stayed unmatched. The V gene's germline CDR1 is GTSNPN and CDR2 SVGIG (reference sequence). The CDR3 loop spans 15 amino acids. Here the CDR3 reads CAWNPGQGANGELFF. The sequenced CDR3 bases are TGTGCCTGGAACCCGGGACAGGGGGCAAACGGGGAG.

Details on this clone: The CDR3 end lies 3 residues beyond the end of the read and is filled in from the germline J gene. This rearrangement joins TRBV2 to TRBJ2-3; 10 nucleotides match TRBD1. Germline CDR1 is SNHLY and CDR2 is FYNNEI. The J segment lost 6 bases and the V segment lost 1 base, leaving 1 base of the junction unmatched. This CDR3 is 14 amino acids long. The part of the CDR3 DNA that was read is TGTGCCAGCAGTGAAGAGGGACAGGGGGATACG. It encodes CASSEEGQGDT. The entire CDR3 protein reads CASSEEGQGDTQYF.

Worth noting for this clone: The read falls 3 residues short of the CDR3 end, and the missing part is taken from the germline J gene. The rearrangement links TRBV2 to TRBJ2-5; D perhaps matches TRBD1 (6 bases). CDR1 and CDR2 (germline): SNHLY, FYNNEI. The CDR3 has 13 amino acids. V was cut by 5 bases and J by 7 bases, with 14 bases left in between. The sequenced part of the CDR3 DNA is TGTGCCAGCAGTCCTCAGGGGAAAATGACC. Protein product: CASSPQGKMT. The entire CDR3 protein is CASSPQGKMTQYF.

Comment on this clone: From the germline J gene comes the end of the CDR3, since the read stops 3 residues before it. The rearrangement uses TRBV5-6 and TRBJ2-7; perhaps TRBD2 as D (5 bases). There are 14 residues in the CDR3. V shed 0 bases and J shed 2 bases, with 9 bases lying between them. CDR1 is SGHDT, CDR2 YYEEEE, per germline. CDR3 DNA, as far as it was read: TGTGCCAGCAGCTTGGGACTATCTACCTACGAG. This codes for CASSLGLSTYE. The whole CDR3 sequence is CASSLGLSTYEQYF.

Comment on this clone: The read ends 3 residues shy of where the CDR3 ends; the end is completed using the germline J gene. The rearrangement links TRBV19 to TRBJ2-1, with a tentative D call TRBD2 (6 bases). Per germline, CDR1 LNHDA and CDR2 SQIVND (reference sequence). This CDR3 is 13 amino acids long. V was clipped by 8 bases and J by 9 bases, with 17 bases between them. The part of the CDR3 DNA that was read is TGTGCCAGTGGAAGTGGTTCGGGGGTTGAG. It is translated as CASGSGSGVE. The whole CDR3 protein is CASGSGSGVEQFF. The full variable domain, its missing parts supplied by reference TRBV19 and TRBJ2-1, is DGGITQSPKYLFRKEGQNVTLSCEQNLNHDAMYWYRQDPGQGLRLIYYSQIVNDFQKGDIAEGYSVSREKKESFPLTVTSAQKNPTAFYLCASGSGSGVEQFFGPGTRLTVL.

The CDR3 protein is CASSEGPQGKQPQHF. The sequenced CDR3 bases are TGTGCCAGCAGTGAAGGGCCACAGGGTAAACAGCCC. The chain carries TRBV6-1 and TRBJ1-5; a possible D gene is TRBD1 (6 bases). The read halts 3 residues ahead of the CDR3 end, with the missing end drawn from the germline J gene. CDR1 and CDR2 from the germline V gene are MNHNS and SASEGT. V lost 1 base, J lost 7 bases, and 14 bases lay in between. This CDR3 is built from 15 residues.

Points on this clone: The read ends 3 residues before the CDR3 terminus; that terminus is restored from the germline J gene. This sequence joins TRBV5-6 and TRBJ2-5; tentative D call: TRBD1 (6 bases). V lost 4 bases and J 5 bases, leaving 18 bases between the germline ends. The CDR3 totals 15 residues. From germline, CDR1 is SGHDT and CDR2 YYEEEE. The CDR3 sequence: CASSPDSSRAETQYF. Partial CDR3 DNA: TGTGCCAGCAGCCCGGACAGTTCTCGAGCCGAGACC.

Notes on this clone: From the germline J gene comes the end of the CDR3, since the read stops 3 residues before it. This chain links TRBV28 with TRBJ2-7; TRBD1 is a possible D gene (7 bases). The length of the CDR3 is 15 residues. The V and J ends lost 6 bases and 2 bases respectively, with 17 bases between them. The V gene's germline CDR1 is MDHEN and CDR2 SYDVKM. CDR3 bases read: TGTGCCAGCAGGGTCGGAGGGGGCGTCCCCTACGAG. Its translation: CASRVGGGVPYE. The CDR3 in full is CASRVGGGVPYEQYF.

A note on this clone: The CDR3 goes on 3 residues after the read ends, and that part is filled in from the germline J gene. The chain combines TRBV20-1 with TRBJ2-3, with TRBD1 matching 7 bases. Germline V gene sequence: CDR1 DFQATT, CDR2 SNEGSKA (reference sequence). Germline trimming cut 3 bases from V and 0 bases from J; bases unmatched to any gene: 9. This CDR3 region has 16 residues. CDR3 DNA (partial): TGCAGTGCTAGGCGAATCCAGGGGGTTAGCACAGATACG. Its protein is CSARRIQGVSTDT. The complete CDR3 reads CSARRIQGVSTDTQYF.

CDR3 residues: CASRFGTGGYEQYF. CDR3 DNA, as far as it was read: TGTGCCAGCAGATTCGGGACAGGGGGCTACGAG. This chain links TRBV2 with TRBJ2-7; 11 bases align to TRBD1. The CDR3 end lies 3 residues beyond the end of the read and is filled in from the germline J gene. Unmatched junction bases numbered 4, after V lost 6 bases and J lost 3 bases. Germline-derived CDR1 and CDR2 are SNHLY and FYNNEI. This CDR3 contains 14 residues.

Details on this clone: The DNA ends 3 residues before the CDR3 does, and the rest of the CDR3 is filled in from the germline J gene. The rearrangement links TRBV7-9 to TRBJ2-7, with TRBD1 identical over 7 bases. Germline CDR1 and CDR2: SEHNR and FQNEAQ (reference sequence). V was clipped by 6 bases and J by 5 bases; unmatched bases: 4. CDR3 length equals 12 residues. Here the CDR3 reads CASRHGQDEQYF. The covered CDR3 bases are TGTGCCAGCAGACACGGACAGGACGAG.

Notes on this clone: The read terminates 3 residues ahead of where the CDR3 ends, so the germline J gene completes it. The rearrangement joins TRBV5-1 to TRBJ1-3, with TRBD1 matching 7 bases. CDR1 is SGHRS and CDR2 is YFSETQ in the germline V gene. The junction had 5 bases not matched to a gene; V was cut back by 4 bases and J by 4 bases. The CDR3 spans 14 residues. The CDR3 loop reads CASSGGTAGNTIYF. The CDR3 bases that were read are TGCGCCAGCAGCGGCGGGACAGCGGGAAACACC.

With respect to this clone: From the germline J gene comes the end of the CDR3, since the read stops 3 residues before it. Other nucleotide sequences from this sample produce the same CDR3. This chain connects TRBV18 to TRBJ1-3; a possible D gene is TRBD1 (6 bases). The V gene's germline CDR1 is KGHSH and CDR2 LQKENI. CDR3 length: 17 residues. Between the trimmed V and J ends, which lost 5 bases and 0 bases, there was a span of 17 bases. The CDR3 bases that were read are TGTGCCAGCTCATTGACAGGTGGCAGGAGCTCTGGAAACACC. It translates to CASSLTGGRSSGNT. The CDR3 reads in full as CASSLTGGRSSGNTIYF.

As concerns this clone: Read sequence stops 3 residues before the CDR3 end, and the germline J gene provides the missing end. The rearrangement uses TRBV5-1 and TRBJ2-3; D is uncertain. Trimming took off 5 bases at V and 6 bases at J, with 22 bases between the two ends. CDR1 and CDR2 (germline): SGHRS, YFSETQ. This CDR3 region has 16 residues. The part of the CDR3 DNA that was read is TGCGCCAGCAGAACTCTCGACCAGGCACCAAGGGATACG. Amino acids: CASRTLDQAPRDT. The full CDR3 reads CASRTLDQAPRDTQYF. The variable domain in full, completed from reference TRBV5-1 and TRBJ2-3, reads KAGVTQTPRYLIKTRGQQVTLSCSPISGHRSVSWYQQTPGQGLQFLFEYFSETQRNKGNFPGRFSGRQFSNSRSEMNVSTLELGDSALYLCASRTLDQAPRDTQYFGPGTRLTVL.

Points on this clone: The read terminates 3 residues before the CDR3 end, so the remaining end is supplied by the germline J gene. This sample also contains other DNA sequences that code for the same CDR3. V is TRBV29-1 and J is TRBJ1-3, with TRBD1 identical over 7 bases. CDR3 length: 10 residues. The germline gives CDR1 SQVTM, CDR2 ANQGSEA. The CDR3 bases that were read are TGCAGCGAGAGAGAGGGGGCG. Protein sequence: CSEREGA. The whole CDR3 region reads CSEREGAIYF.

The CDR3 loop reads CASSSDRGLSYEQYF. CDR3 bases read: TGTGCCAGCAGCTCGGACAGGGGTTTATCCTACGAG. V and J are TRBV7-9 and TRBJ2-7; 9 positions agree with TRBD1. The read stops 3 residues short of the end of the CDR3; the missing end is completed from the germline J gene. Germline V CDR1 and CDR2: SEHNR, FQNEAQ (reference sequence). CDR3 length equals 15 residues. The trim removed 4 bases at V and 1 base at J, leaving 5 bases unmatched.